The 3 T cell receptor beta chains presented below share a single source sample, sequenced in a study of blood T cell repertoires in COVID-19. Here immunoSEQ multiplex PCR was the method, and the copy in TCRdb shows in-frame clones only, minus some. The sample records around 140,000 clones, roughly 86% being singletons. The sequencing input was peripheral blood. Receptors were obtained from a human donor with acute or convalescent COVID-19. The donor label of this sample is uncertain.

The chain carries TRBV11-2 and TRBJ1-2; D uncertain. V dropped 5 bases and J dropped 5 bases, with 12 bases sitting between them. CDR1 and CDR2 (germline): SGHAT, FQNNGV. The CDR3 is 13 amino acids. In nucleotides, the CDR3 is TGTGCCAGCAGCGAGGCACCCTTATATGGCTACACCTTC. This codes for CASSEAPLYGYTF.

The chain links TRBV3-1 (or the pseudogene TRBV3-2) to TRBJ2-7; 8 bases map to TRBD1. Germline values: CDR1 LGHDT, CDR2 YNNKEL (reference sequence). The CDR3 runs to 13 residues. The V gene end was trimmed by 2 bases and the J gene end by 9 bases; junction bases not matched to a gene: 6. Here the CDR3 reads CASSQRGQGVQYF. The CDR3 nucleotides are TGTGCCAGCAGCCAACGAGGACAGGGAGTGCAGTACTTC.

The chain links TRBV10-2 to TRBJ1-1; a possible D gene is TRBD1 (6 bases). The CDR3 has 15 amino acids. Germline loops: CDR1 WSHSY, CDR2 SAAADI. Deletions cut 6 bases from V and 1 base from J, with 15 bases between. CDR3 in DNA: TGCGCCAGCAGGTTACAGGGAAGGACGAACACTGAAGCTTTCTTT. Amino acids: CASRLQGRTNTEAFF.